This T cell receptor (beta chain) was recorded in a study of blood T cell repertoires in COVID-19. This clone was observed a single time. Produced via immunoSEQ multiplex PCR; TCRdb's table is partial and in-frame only. The table has 190,000 or so clones, 75% to 90% seen once. Trimming removed 3 bases from V and 5 bases from J; junction bases left unmatched: 8. The CDR3 is 17 amino acids. From germline, CDR1 is SGDLS and CDR2 YYNGEE. This receptor was taken from a woman in her twenties or thirties who had been exposed to COVID-19. What was sequenced was PBMCs or T cells enriched from blood (not recorded which). This chain uses TRBV9 with TRBJ2-3; TRBD2 matches at 14 bases. The CDR3 loop reads CASSGRLAGGPGDTQYF. For the CDR3, the DNA is TGTGCCAGCAGCGGCCGACTAGCGGGGGGGCCAGGAGATACGCAGTATTTT.